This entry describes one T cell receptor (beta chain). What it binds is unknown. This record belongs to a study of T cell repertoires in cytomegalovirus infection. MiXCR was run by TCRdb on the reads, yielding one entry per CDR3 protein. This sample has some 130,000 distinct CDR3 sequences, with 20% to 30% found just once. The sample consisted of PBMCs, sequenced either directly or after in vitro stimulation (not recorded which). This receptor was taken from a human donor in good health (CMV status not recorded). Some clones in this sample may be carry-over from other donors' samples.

CDR3 loop: CSARDIPLRTEAFF. DNA for the CDR3: TGCAGTGCTCGGGACATCCCCCTGCGGACTGAAGCTTTCTTT. The genes are TRBV20-1 and TRBJ1-1; possible D gene TRBD1, 6 bases. In germline, CDR1 is DFQATT, CDR2 SNEGSKA (reference sequence). The CDR3 loop spans 14 amino acids. Trimming left V 5 bases short and J 5 bases short, with 18 bases between.